This TCR beta chain emerged from a study of blood T cell repertoires in COVID-19 (dated by TCRdb to the early 2020s). About the study as a whole: Samples from collaborators originated in the United States, Italy and Spain and spanned both the acute and convalescent phases of COVID-19. The material from the prospective study consisted of cDNA or gDNA derived from T cells, B-cell-depleted T cells, or PBMCs. Deeply sampled blood TCRbeta repertoires from subjects exposed to, actively infected with, or recovered from COVID-19 were included in the dataset. The repertoires were released in a freely available public database intended as a resource for research on the immune response to SARS-CoV-2. Samples came from the ongoing ImmuneRACE study (first 160 participants) plus 1,254 subjects from 6 global collaborators. The sample metadata nearly always contained a de-identified subject ID, COVID-19 status, age in years and sex. Where available, HLA class I and class II types were taken from metadata supplied by the sample provider and were not determined by assay-based typing.

This clone was counted between two and nine times. There is no known antigen for this receptor. Qualities for individual bases were not recorded, and no much larger clone is one base off. CDR3 length: 14 amino acids, cysteine to phenylalanine. The CDR3 DNA has 42 bases and is translated from base 1. The V end gives up 4 bases and the J end 10 bases, leaving 7 bases in the junction not matched to a gene. Sequences MDHEN (CDR1) and SYDVKM (CDR2) are obtained from the germline V gene. TCRbeta CDR3 regions were amplified from genomic DNA using the immunoSEQ Assay, a bias-controlled multiplex PCR. The published analysis was carried out like this. Within the assay, amplification of reference gene primers was used to estimate how many nucleated cells each sample contained. To quantify the absolute abundance of each unique TCRbeta CDR3 rearrangement, sequence reads were collapsed and filtered. Productive Simpson clonality was computed per sample as the square root of Simpson's diversity index over productive rearrangements. TCRdb obtained this table from immuneACCESS and retained in-frame rearrangements with V and J assigned. These tables miss some clones; where compared with another copy, unresolved V genes account for less than half of the shortfall, and the remainder is unexplained. V, J and clone size derive from that table, while D and trimming were established from the DNA sequence. The sample includes 70,000 or so clones, with around 86% observed a single time. Of the sample, roughly a tenth falls within the top ten clones.

Each collaborating institution followed its own protocols to collect whole blood in K2EDTA tubes. For TCRbeta analysis, collaborator samples were shipped as frozen whole blood, as isolated PBMCs, or as DNA extracted from either sample type. What the study reported, not specific to this receptor: How much clinical and demographic metadata was included differed by source and by participant, and the metadata was provided uncurated.

The source material was peripheral blood. This receptor chain uses TRBV28 and TRBJ1-6; TRBD1 fits 7 bases in the junction. The receptor's source is a woman between 18 and 29 years old with acute or convalescent COVID-19. DNA sequence: TGTGCCAGCAGTTCAAACAGGGGACGATCACCCCTCCACTTT. Its translation reads: CASSSNRGRSPLHF.